This record covers a single T cell receptor (beta chain). The clone's antigen remains unknown. Base qualities are not recorded, but no much larger clone differs from it by a single base. The CDR3, from cysteine to phenylalanine, totals 14 residues. CDR3 DNA only is kept here, 42 bases in frame from base 1. V is clipped by 2 bases and J by 4 bases, and the sequence between their germline boundaries is 9 bases long. The germline V gene sets CDR1 to MDHEN and CDR2 to SYDVKM. TCR CDR3 regions were amplified from genomic DNA by multiplex PCR using the deep immunoSEQ assay. For each cell subset, the extracted genomic DNA was distributed evenly across all wells of several immunoSEQ 96-well plates, and each plate served as one replicate. For sorted subsets, about 0.2 ug genomic DNA, equal to 30,000 to 35,000 T cell genomes, was loaded into each replicate PCR. Purified libraries were measured with a Qubit 3.0 fluorometer, size-checked on a Bioanalyzer 2100, and measured again with the KAPA Library Quantification kit. Every immunoSEQ 96-well plate was sequenced on a separate single-read 150-cycle Illumina NextSeq 550 flow cell. In the paper's pipeline: Because only junctional sequences without quality scores were contained in the immunoSEQ output, filtering matching that applied to full-length reads could not be performed. To assign V/J genes and CDR3, sequences were annotated using PyIR, a Python wrapper for IgBLAST v1.9, with IMGT germline references. Reads were removed for weak V/J assignments (E-value above 1e-6), missing CDR3, stop codons, out-of-frame junctions, or ambiguous translated residues. V3J clonotypes were defined as sequences sharing the same inferred V gene, J gene, and CDR3 amino acid sequence. To compute the percentage overlap between repertoires, the number of shared unique clonotypes was divided by the size of the smaller repertoire. Richness of each repertoire was evaluated using RTK rarefaction, the Chao1 estimator, and Recon v2.1 estimates of unobserved clonotypes. For all TCRbeta clonotypes obtained by the gDNA method from a few donors, generation probabilities were computed with OLGA. Drawn from immuneACCESS, this table holds only the in-frame rearrangements with V and J called that TCRdb kept. Clones are partly lost; checked studies trace under half to an unresolved V gene and leave the rest unexplained. V and J calls and clone size are as listed in that table; D and trimming were resolved from the DNA. Here the sample has 850,000 to 1,100,000 clones; approximately 75% occur a single time. 0.89% of the sample goes to the ten largest clones.

The source of the sample is a study of shared clonotypes between healthy human individuals (dated by TCRdb to 2020 to 2021). For context, the study as a whole: A few men and two women, aged 18 to 49 years, made up the cohort. For each donor, CD4 naive and CD4 memory were each given three plates, CD8 naive was given two plates, and CD8 memory was given one plate. To estimate repertoire size and how much clonotype sharing occurs between individuals, the study deeply sequenced the blood TCR repertoires of several healthy adults. Different laboratories and diverse techniques were used to prepare libraries and sequence TCR repertoires, to increase sequencing depth and limit assay-specific biases. Between about 0.94 and 10 billion PBMCs per donor were obtained by leukapheresis.

Overall results and qualifications from the work: Because the study included a small number of donors, the genetic and exposure-history diversity represented was limited. Even with the large sequencing depth, rarefaction of the sorted-subset datasets indicated that sequencing was incomplete. Compared with non-shared clonotypes, the clonotypes found in all four sorted-subset donors had higher generation probabilities. Pairwise subsampling indicated that sequencing depth was expected to affect the degree of clonotype sharing among donors. Naive subsets generally had larger estimated clonotype richness than memory subsets. When a few donors were compared, the shared fraction of clonotypes was about 5.2% for naive CD4, 3% to 4% for naive CD8, more than 2% for memory CD4, and around 0.4% for memory CD8. Only blood was sampled, and tissue TCR repertoires likely differ from those in blood.

The donors were healthy, HIV-negative adults who had no recently reported acute infections or vaccinations. Every donor was a Caucasian adult residing in Nashville, Tennessee, USA. Magnetic negative selection was used to enrich CD4+ T cells, after which naive cells were positively selected on CD45RA and the negative fraction became the memory subset. Blood was collected by leukapheresis, and PBMCs were isolated by Ficoll-Histopaque density gradient centrifugation and then cryopreserved in liquid nitrogen vapor phase. Analytical flow cytometry was used to check the purity and quantity of every magnetically sorted T cell population. Each sorted fraction had its genomic DNA isolated and then quantified by UV absorbance on a Nanodrop 2000c.

This sequence was found in a man younger than 35 in good health. Some clones in this sample may be carry-over from other donors' samples. Recombination linked TRBV28 to TRBJ2-1; no D gene can be assigned with confidence. Sequencing input: memory CD4+ T cells from PBMCs. Per the publication, the cell subset or site label means: CD45RA-negative fraction. The CDR3 amino acid sequence is: CASSLVELYNEQFF. The DNA sequence follows: TGTGCCAGCAGTTTAGTAGAGCTTTACAATGAGCAGTTCTTC.